Listed below are T cell receptor beta chains from one sample, sequenced in a study of radiation and T cells in renal cell carcinoma. Some clones are missing from TCRdb's copy, which holds only in-frame ones; the method was immunoSEQ multiplex PCR. Here the sample spans 150,000 or so clones, about 88% being singletons. This specimen was blood, taken from a patient whose treatment included radiotherapy and nephrectomy. The receptor set was obtained from a woman aged 45-59 years with renal cell carcinoma. The conserved cysteine and the conserved F or W are not part of the CDR3 here. The D gene is left open where the match is weak.

CDR3 protein | CDR3 length | D gene | J gene | V gene
ASTDETYEQY | 10 | NA | TRBJ2-7 | TRBV19
ASSLGEGARTEAF | 13 | NA | TRBJ1-1 | TRBV5-1
ASSARGGPQETQY | 13 | TRBD2 | TRBJ2-5 | TRBV9
ASSLAGSTDTQY | 12 | NA | TRBJ2-3 | TRBV7-7
ASRGQGLGGYT | 11 | TRBD1 | TRBJ1-2 | TRBV6-6
ASSVSGTGDYEQY | 13 | TRBD1 | TRBJ2-7 | TRBV6-1
SVGQGTDTQY | 10 | NA | TRBJ2-3 | TRBV29-1
ASSSTRDTQY | 10 | NA | TRBJ2-3 | TRBV7-2
ASSPSAGNTEAF | 12 | NA | TRBJ1-1 | TRBV7-6
ASSRAGGFNEQF | 12 | TRBD2 | TRBJ2-1 | TRBV9
ASSDWGRDSTDTQY | 14 | NA | TRBJ2-3 | TRBV6-1
ASRKRPGQGAGDTEAF | 16 | TRBD1 | TRBJ1-1 | TRBV19
ASSSSGFQETQY | 12 | NA | TRBJ2-5 | TRBV9
ASSGVPATEAF | 11 | NA | TRBJ1-1 | TRBV6-1
AISENVGVGYT | 11 | NA | TRBJ1-2 | TRBV10-3
ASSLASGVGETQY | 13 | TRBD2 | TRBJ2-5 | TRBV5-4
ASSAPGGRHTQY | 12 | TRBD1 | TRBJ2-3 | TRBV19
ASGDLVGELF | 10 | NA | TRBJ2-2 | TRBV6-5
ASSMASRNQPQH | 12 | NA | TRBJ1-5 | TRBV19
ASSPSYAGALGANVLT | 16 | NA | TRBJ2-6 | TRBV18
ASSLAGGHYNEQF | 13 | NA | TRBJ2-1 | TRBV7-2
ASSLGFTGELF | 11 | NA | TRBJ2-2 | TRBV11-2
ASSLAAGKMYEQY | 13 | NA | TRBJ2-7 | TRBV5-1
ASSHSALGVSYGYT | 14 | NA | TRBJ1-2 | TRBV14
ASSPLRETQY | 10 | NA | TRBJ2-5 | TRBV5-1
ASSDRDNEQF | 10 | TRBD1 | TRBJ2-1 | TRBV19
ASSLQGAGSPLH | 12 | TRBD1 | TRBJ1-6 | TRBV5-6
ASSLGDRFHGYT | 12 | NA | TRBJ1-2 | TRBV28
ASSQTGLDTEAF | 12 | TRBD1 | TRBJ1-1 | TRBV5-1
ASSGNRGGTDTQY | 13 | TRBD1 | TRBJ2-3 | TRBV9
ASSIQQGGETQY | 12 | TRBD2 | TRBJ2-5 | TRBV19
ASSSDLQETQY | 11 | NA | TRBJ2-5 | TRBV7-2
ASSLTANTEAF | 11 | NA | TRBJ1-1 | TRBV5-1
ASRDLGTGGNYGYT | 14 | TRBD1 | TRBJ1-2 | TRBV5-6
ASSADRANTEAF | 12 | TRBD1 | TRBJ1-1 | TRBV2
ASKTQSSTDTQY | 12 | NA | TRBJ2-3 | TRBV6-5
ASSSLAGLSGANVLT | 15 | TRBD2 | TRBJ2-6 | TRBV11-2
ASSSKGTGTDTQY | 13 | TRBD1 | TRBJ2-3 | TRBV6-1
ASSLLQQSYGYT | 12 | NA | TRBJ1-2 | TRBV5-5
SAKGQGGLF | 9 | TRBD1 | TRBJ1-4 | TRBV20-1
ASSPGDSSYEQY | 12 | NA | TRBJ2-7 | TRBV7-9
ASSTRDEKDTQY | 12 | NA | TRBJ2-3 | TRBV9
ASSYPGRASGYT | 12 | NA | TRBJ1-2 | TRBV11-2
AWSGGGLETQY | 11 | NA | TRBJ2-5 | TRBV30
ASSIARQQETQY | 12 | NA | TRBJ2-5 | TRBV19
ASSPGPNTDTQY | 12 | NA | TRBJ2-3 | TRBV6-1
ASNPDRANSPLH | 12 | TRBD1 | TRBJ1-6 | TRBV19
ASSQDFFGLGGELF | 14 | NA | TRBJ2-2 | TRBV14
ASSLGSGTPGNTIY | 14 | NA | TRBJ1-3 | TRBV7-2
ASSPLSYRGPDNSPLH | 16 | TRBD1 | TRBJ1-6 | TRBV18
ASDNGSTETQY | 11 | NA | TRBJ2-5 | TRBV7-2
ATRRGRNTGELF | 12 | NA | TRBJ2-2 | TRBV19
ASSVLGKRRTDTQY | 14 | NA | TRBJ2-3 | TRBV6-1
ASSFSGEVNTEAF | 13 | NA | TRBJ1-1 | TRBV6-1